The clone carrying this TCR beta chain was picked up many times. No antigen is known for it. The CDR3 is 15 residues long. With V trimmed by 4 bases and J by 5 bases, 10 bases remained unmatched. Per the germline V gene, CDR1 is SGHRS and CDR2 is YFSETQ. The record originates from a study of molecular identifiers for immune sequencing clone quantification. Findings and caveats of the study: Amid some 900,000 naive cells, spiked Jurkat TCR RNA from one cell was reportedly still detectable. The study found clones above 20 RNA copies held over 99% of effector molecules and under 1% in naive cells.

From the PCR reads, TCRdb called clonotypes with MiXCR, one entry per CDR3 protein. The sample shows over 600,000 distinct CDR3 sequences, nearly 20% of them seen only once. As CD8+CD4-CCR7+CD45RA+ cells, naive CD8 T cells were sorted. This chain uses TRBV5-1 with TRBJ2-3; 7 nucleotides match TRBD2. The sequencing input was naive CD8+ T cells from blood, with Jurkat cell RNA spiked in. Documented subset: FACS-sorted CD8+CD4-CCR7+CD45RA+ naive T cells. The clonotype originates from a human donor in good health. Some libraries in this study had Jurkat cell RNA spiked in. The CDR3 here is CASSVAGRVVDTQYF. The CDR3 DNA reads as TGCGCCAGCAGCGTAGCGGGCAGGGTGGTAGATACGCAGTATTTT. Supplemented by reference TRBV5-1 and TRBJ2-3, the full variable domain reads KAGVTQTPRYLIKTRGQQVTLSCSPISGHRSVSWYQQTPGQGLQFLFEYFSETQRNKGNFPGRFSGRQFSNSRSEMNVSTLELGDSALYLCASSVAGRVVDTQYFGPGTRLTVL.